The rows below give T cell receptor beta chains drawn from one sample of a study of identical twins. TCRdb re-derived calls from the 5' RACE reads in MiXCR, one entry per CDR3 protein. The table has 230,000 or so distinct CDR3 sequences, roughly 8.7% seen once. The same data also contributed to another study, on yellow fever vaccine responses in identical twins.

The sequencing input was CD8+ T cells sorted from blood. These TCRs come from a woman aged 18 to 35 in good health. CDR3s include the opening cysteine and the closing phenylalanine or tryptophan. Expanded clones are given a class, and other clones once, few, many or no size at all.

clone size: .; V gene: TRBV4-2; CDR3 protein: CASSPISGTFYNEQFF
clone size: .; V gene: TRBV27; CDR3 protein: CASSLYPGVTNEKLFF
clone size: many; V gene: TRBV5-6; CDR3 protein: CASSLALLGRGAAGELFF
clone size: few; V gene: TRBV5-6; CDR3 protein: CASSGNHSSYNEQFF
clone size: many; V gene: TRBV6-2/TRBV6-3; CDR3 protein: CASSGWGVTDTQYF
clone size: .; V gene: TRBV7-9; CDR3 protein: CASSAITRRELFF
clone size: .; V gene: TRBV6-5; CDR3 protein: CASSYGSKNIQYF
clone size: few; V gene: TRBV27; CDR3 protein: CASRGTGGYTGELFF
clone size: few; V gene: TRBV27; CDR3 protein: CASSLSGGGEQYF
clone size: many; V gene: TRBV7-9; CDR3 protein: CASSHRDRDQETQYF
clone size: many; V gene: TRBV5-1; CDR3 protein: CASSLGSIQETQYF
clone size: many; V gene: TRBV7-9; CDR3 protein: CASSLVTGVQETQYF
clone size: .; V gene: TRBV2; CDR3 protein: CASRAGLGANEQFF
clone size: once; V gene: TRBV3-1; CDR3 protein: CASSQGTAGFNTGELFF
clone size: many; V gene: TRBV25-1; CDR3 protein: CASIGRENRADTQYF
clone size: many; V gene: TRBV4-3; CDR3 protein: CASSQALQGPEAFF
clone size: many; V gene: TRBV6-2/TRBV6-3; CDR3 protein: CASSYESNQPQHF
clone size: many; V gene: TRBV12-3/TRBV12-4; CDR3 protein: CASSFFSSNTGELFF
clone size: .; V gene: TRBV7-6; CDR3 protein: CASSPRGGVISGANVLTF
clone size: many; V gene: TRBV4-3; CDR3 protein: CASSPGLAGLYNEQFF
clone size: few; V gene: TRBV29-1; CDR3 protein: CSVEGYLNTEAFF
clone size: many; V gene: TRBV28; CDR3 protein: CASSLLVGKVTEAFF
clone size: few; V gene: TRBV12-3/TRBV12-4; CDR3 protein: CASSLLTSGVGFF
clone size: .; V gene: TRBV6-5; CDR3 protein: CASSYSAPSHEQYF
clone size: few; V gene: TRBV20-1; CDR3 protein: CSARLAGADTGELFF